This T cell receptor (beta chain) is from a study of T-cell memory formation after mild COVID-19. Of note for this clonotype: Its antigen is unknown.

Regarding the study as a whole: CD4+ contracting clones were mainly CM and EM; CD8+ ones, EMRA. Pre-infection memory harbored some responding clones, suggesting cross-reactive memory joined.

V shed 6 bases and J shed 7 bases, with 16 bases lying between them. Germline values: CDR1 SGHTA, CDR2 FQGNSA. The CDR3 is made up of 14 amino acids. TCRdb re-called the 5' RACE reads with MiXCR, one entry per CDR3 protein. The data contain about 270,000 distinct CDR3 sequences, around 15% of them seen just once; the ten biggest clones take up less than 30%. This chain joins TRBV7-2 and TRBJ1-5; D is perhaps TRBD1 (5 bases). Source material: PBMCs or a T cell subset sorted from them (not recorded which). This receptor was obtained from a man younger than 35 who had mild COVID-19 (a few samples of this study predate the infection). Cell type and time point are not known. The CDR3 protein is CASSRGRLGQPQHF. DNA of the CDR3: TGTGCCAGCAGTCGGGGGAGGCTAGGGCAGCCCCAGCATTTT. Variable domain in full (rest from reference TRBV7-2 and TRBJ1-5): GAGVSQSPSNKVTEKGKDVELRCDPISGHTALYWYRQSLGQGLEFLIYFQGNSAPDKSGLPSDRFSAERTGGSVSTLTIQRTQQEDSAVYLCASSRGRLGQPQHFGDGTRLSIL.